This TCR beta chain was found in a study of blood T cell repertoires in COVID-19. Study-wide background: The samples span acute and convalescent COVID-19 from the United States, Italy and Spain. Nucleic acid was either cDNA or gDNA, and it came from T cells, B-cell-depleted T cells, or PBMCs.

The CDR3 extends over 15 amino acids. Trimming left V 5 bases short and J 4 bases short, with 18 bases between. CDR1 and CDR2 from the germline V gene are SGHNT and YENEEA. Profiled with immunoSEQ multiplex PCR; TCRdb holds only in-frame clones, not every one. This sample has 130,000 or so clones, with roughly 90% found just once. This chain links TRBV11-3 with TRBJ2-7; D might be TRBD2 (5 bases). This receptor was taken from a man between 45 and 60 years old with acute or convalescent COVID-19. The source material was peripheral blood. CDR3 sequence (DNA): TGTGCCAGCAGCCCGTGGGAGCACAGCTATTACGAGCAGTACTTC. Amino acids: CASSPWEHSYYEQYF.